Below, 9 T cell receptor beta chains from the same sample are listed, as sequenced in a study of radiotherapy plus CTLA-4 blockade in lung cancer. Repertoires were generated with immunoSEQ multiplex PCR, while TCRdb's copy carries only in-frame clones and drops some. The sample has approximately 81,000 clones, 78% seen once. The sample here was peripheral blood, taken from a patient treated with radiotherapy plus ipilimumab. The receptor source for this set is a human donor with non-small cell lung cancer who had a partial response to radiotherapy plus ipilimumab. Some clones in this sample may be carry-over from other donors' samples.

The chain is built from TRBV18 and TRBJ2-7; 8 bases are a match to TRBD1. The V gene end was trimmed by 3 bases and the J gene end by 3 bases; junction bases not matched to a gene: 4. The CDR3 consists of 14 residues. CDR1 and CDR2 from the germline V gene are KGHSH and LQKENI. The CDR3 region has the DNA TGTGCCAGCTCACCGGGACAGGCGAACTACGAGCAGTACTTC. Encoded protein: CASSPGQANYEQYF.

This clone occurred a few times. The chain links TRBV6-1 to TRBJ1-3; 7 positions agree with TRBD1. This CDR3 is built from 14 residues. Germline trimming cut 7 bases from V and 1 base from J; bases unmatched to any gene: 4. Per the germline V gene, CDR1 is MNHNS and CDR2 is SASEGT. The CDR3 nucleotides are TGTGCCAGCACCCCGACAGGGTCTGGAAACACCATATATTTT. Amino acid sequence: CASTPTGSGNTIYF.

This clone has a handful of counts. The chain uses TRBV7-2 and TRBJ2-1; TRBD1 might be the D (6 bases). V gave up 1 base and J gave up 6 bases, with 13 bases separating them. Germline lookup yields CDR1 SGHTA and CDR2 FQGNSA. The CDR3 extends over 15 amino acids. The CDR3 sequence: CASSLGGIRGNEQFF. The CDR3 DNA sequence: TGTGCCAGCAGCTTAGGGGGAATCAGGGGCAATGAGCAGTTCTTC.

This clone was picked up one time. The chain employs TRBV7-9 and TRBJ2-5; 12 bases match TRBD2. Germline lookup yields CDR1 SEHNR and CDR2 FQNEAQ (reference sequence). V shed 1 base, J shed 3 bases, and the junction held 6 bases outside the gene matches. The CDR3 has 17 residues. The CDR3: CASSLGWLAGGKETQYF. CDR3 bases: TGTGCCAGCAGCTTAGGATGGCTAGCGGGGGGGAAAGAGACCCAGTACTTC.

CDR3 residues: CASGFEAFF. In DNA form, the CDR3 reads TGTGCCAGCGGCTTTGAAGCTTTCTTT. The chain has TRBV28 and TRBJ1-1; D gene uncertain. CDR1 and CDR2 (germline): MDHEN, SYDVKM. The ends were cut back, 8 bases at V and 7 bases at J, with 5 bases in the middle. CDR3 length: 9 residues.

The chain recombines TRBV18 with TRBJ1-1; possible D gene TRBD1, 6 bases. Germline V CDR1 and CDR2: KGHSH, LQKENI. V was trimmed by 5 bases and J by 1 base, leaving 14 bases between them. The CDR3 is 15 amino acids. This chain's CDR3 is CASSSGGAQNTEAFF. CDR3 DNA: TGTGCCAGCTCATCGGGGGGGGCCCAGAACACTGAAGCTTTCTTT.

This rearrangement joins TRBV7-6 to TRBJ2-1, with 13 bases identical to TRBD2. Losses at the gene ends were 5 bases for V and 15 bases for J; bases not matched to a gene: 10. The length of the CDR3 is 14 residues. Germline CDR1 reads SGHVS; CDR2 reads FNYEAQ. CDR3 bases: TGTGCCAGCAGCCCGGAACTAGCGGGGGGGCGCACGTTCTTC. Protein sequence: CASSPELAGGRTFF.

The chain is built from TRBV12-5 and TRBJ1-3; no firm D call. The CDR3 contains 15 residues. V gave up 0 bases and J gave up 0 bases, with 6 bases separating them. CDR1 is LGHNT, CDR2 FRNRAP, per germline. The CDR3 region has the DNA TGTGCTAGTGGTTTGGTACAAAACTCTGGAAACACCATATATTTT. Its translation is CASGLVQNSGNTIYF.

V is TRBV6-5 and J is TRBJ1-2; D unclear. This CDR3 is built from 13 residues. V was shortened by 3 bases and J by 4 bases, with 9 bases between the two germline ends. Germline V gene lookup returns CDR1 MNHEY and CDR2 SVGAGI. DNA of the CDR3: TGTGCCAGCAGTTATGCGGGAGGCTATGGCTACACCTTC. Translation gives CASSYAGGYGYTF.